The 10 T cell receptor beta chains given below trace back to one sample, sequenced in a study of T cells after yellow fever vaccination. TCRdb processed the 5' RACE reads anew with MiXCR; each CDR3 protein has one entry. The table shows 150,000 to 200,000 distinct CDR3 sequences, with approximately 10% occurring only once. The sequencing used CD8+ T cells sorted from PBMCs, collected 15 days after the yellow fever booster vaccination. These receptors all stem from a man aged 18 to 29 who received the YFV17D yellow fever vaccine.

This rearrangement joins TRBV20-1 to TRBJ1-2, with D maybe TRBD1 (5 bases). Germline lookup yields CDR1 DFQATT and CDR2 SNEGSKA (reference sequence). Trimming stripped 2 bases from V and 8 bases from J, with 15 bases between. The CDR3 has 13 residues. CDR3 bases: TGCAGTGCTAGACGGACCAGGGATGGGGGCTACACCTTC. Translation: CSARRTRDGGYTF.

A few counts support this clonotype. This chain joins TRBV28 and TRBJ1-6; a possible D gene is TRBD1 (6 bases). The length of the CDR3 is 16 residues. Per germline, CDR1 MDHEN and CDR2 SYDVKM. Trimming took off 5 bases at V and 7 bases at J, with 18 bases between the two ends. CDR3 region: CASSPRQVKINSPLHF. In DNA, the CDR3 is TGTGCCAGCAGTCCAAGACAGGTCAAAATAAATTCACCCCTCCACTTT.

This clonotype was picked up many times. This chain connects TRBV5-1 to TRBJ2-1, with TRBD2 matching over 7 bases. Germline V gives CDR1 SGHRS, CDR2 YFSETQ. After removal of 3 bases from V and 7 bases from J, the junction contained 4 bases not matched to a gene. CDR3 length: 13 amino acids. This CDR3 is CASSWTSLNEQFF. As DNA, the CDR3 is TGCGCCAGCAGCTGGACTAGTTTGAATGAGCAGTTCTTC.

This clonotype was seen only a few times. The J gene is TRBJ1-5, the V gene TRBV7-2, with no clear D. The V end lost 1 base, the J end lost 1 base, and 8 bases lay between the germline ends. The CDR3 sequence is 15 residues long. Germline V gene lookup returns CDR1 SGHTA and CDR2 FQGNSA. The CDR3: CASSLGVSSNQPQHF. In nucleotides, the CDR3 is TGTGCCAGCAGCTTAGGAGTATCCAGCAATCAGCCCCAGCATTTT.

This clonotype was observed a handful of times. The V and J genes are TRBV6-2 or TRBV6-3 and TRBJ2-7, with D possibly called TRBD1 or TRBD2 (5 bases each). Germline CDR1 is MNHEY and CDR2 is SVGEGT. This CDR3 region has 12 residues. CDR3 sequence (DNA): TGTGCCAGCAGTTACGCTAGGGACGTATTGAACGTC. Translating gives CASSYARDVLNV.

CDR3 bases: TGTTCCTCAGGGGAGGCCACCGGGGAGCTGTTTTTT. This gives the protein CSSGEATGELFF. The chain carries TRBV21-1 and TRBJ2-2; the listed D gene, TRBD1, was not tested against the DNA. TRBV21-1 is a documented pseudogene. The CDR3 runs to 12 residues.

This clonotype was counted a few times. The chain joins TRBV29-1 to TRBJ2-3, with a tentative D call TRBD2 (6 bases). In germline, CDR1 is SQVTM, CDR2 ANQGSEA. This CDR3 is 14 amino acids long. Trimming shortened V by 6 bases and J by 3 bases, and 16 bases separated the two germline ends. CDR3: CSVVQVGGTDTQYF. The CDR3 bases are TGCAGCGTGGTACAGGTGGGAGGAACAGATACGCAGTATTTT.

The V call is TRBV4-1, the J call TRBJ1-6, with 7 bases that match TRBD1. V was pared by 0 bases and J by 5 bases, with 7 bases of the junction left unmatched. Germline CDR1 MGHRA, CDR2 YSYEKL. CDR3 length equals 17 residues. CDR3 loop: CASSQETPTGHNSPLHF. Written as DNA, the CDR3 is TGCGCCAGCAGCCAAGAAACCCCGACAGGGCATAATTCACCCCTCCACTTT.

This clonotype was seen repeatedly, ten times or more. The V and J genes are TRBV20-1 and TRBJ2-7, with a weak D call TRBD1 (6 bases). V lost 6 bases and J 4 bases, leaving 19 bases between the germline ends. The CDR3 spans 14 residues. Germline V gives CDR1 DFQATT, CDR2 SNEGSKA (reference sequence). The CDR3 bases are TGCAGTGCAACCCGGGTGTCAGGGGAGTACGAGCAGTACGTC. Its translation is CSATRVSGEYEQYV.

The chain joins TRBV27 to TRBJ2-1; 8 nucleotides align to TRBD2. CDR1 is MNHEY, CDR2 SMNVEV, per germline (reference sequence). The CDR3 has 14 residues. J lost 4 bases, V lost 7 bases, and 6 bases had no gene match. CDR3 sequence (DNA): TGTGCCAGCAACCCGGGGGGGGGTTACAATGAGCAGTTCTTC. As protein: CASNPGGGYNEQFF.